What follows are 16 T cell receptor beta chains derived from one specimen sequenced in a study of cytomegalovirus exposure and HLA in healthy donors (TCRdb year 2017). Library preparation used the immunoSEQ multiplex PCR assay. What TCRdb holds here is the immuneACCESS table cut down to in-frame rearrangements. Part of the clones is not present; checked against another copy, under half of the missing clones reflect an unresolved V gene, and the others are unexplained. The sample profile shows about 240,000 clones; about 86% of them were found once. The ten biggest clones cover around 1.2% of the sample. The sequenced sample consisted of PBMCs. Every receptor here comes from a woman in her 30s in good health and CMV-seropositive.

The chain recombines TRBV7-2 with TRBJ2-3, with unresolved D. The CDR3 length is 15 residues. V was pared by 5 bases and J by 0 bases, with 12 bases between. The germline CDR1 and CDR2 sequences are SGHTA and FQGNSA. The CDR3 loop is CASSLGLPSTDTQYF. CDR3 DNA: TGTGCCAGCAGCCTAGGGCTCCCTAGCACAGATACGCAGTATTTT.

V is TRBV7-9 and J is TRBJ2-1, with unresolved D. Between the trimmed V and J ends, which lost 0 bases and 6 bases, there was a span of 18 bases. The CDR3 runs 17 residues. The V gene's germline CDR1 is SEHNR and CDR2 FQNEAQ (reference sequence). The CDR3 reads CASSLASSAALFNEQFF. CDR3 DNA sequence: TGTGCCAGCAGCTTAGCTTCCTCGGCGGCCTTATTCAATGAGCAGTTCTTC. Based on the CDR3 plus reference TRBV7-9 and TRBJ2-1, the full variable domain is DTGVSQNPRHKITKRGQNVTFRCDPISEHNRLYWYRQTLGQGPEFLTYFQNEAQLEKSRLLSDRFSAERPKGSFSTLEIQRTEQGDSAMYLCASSLASSAALFNEQFFGPGTRLTVL.

This clone was counted once. The V gene is TRBV6-6, the J gene TRBJ2-2, with 10 bases aligning to TRBD2. The V gene's germline CDR1 is MNHNY and CDR2 SVGAGI (reference sequence). Losses at the gene ends were 6 bases for V and 2 bases for J; bases not matched to a gene: 6. This CDR3 comprises 16 residues. The CDR3 DNA reads as TGTGCCAGCAGGCCTTTAGCGGGAGGTAACACCGGGGAGCTGTTTTTT. Residues: CASRPLAGGNTGELFF.

The chain combines TRBV15 with TRBJ2-1, with TRBD2 matching 7 bases. CDR3 length equals 15 residues. Trimming took 1 base from V and 8 from J; bases not matched to a gene: 8. In germline, CDR1 is LNHNV, CDR2 YYDKDF (reference sequence). CDR3 coding DNA: TGTGCCACCAGCAGAGTTGGCGGGAGCGACCATGAGCAGTTCTTC. This gives the protein CATSRVGGSDHEQFF.

This sequence joins TRBV27 and TRBJ1-2; D may be TRBD1 (5 bases). This CDR3 has 14 amino acids. With 6 bases removed from V and 4 bases from J, the gap between germline ends came to 15 bases. CDR1 is MNHEY, CDR2 SMNVEV, per germline (reference sequence). The CDR3 bases are TGTGCCAGCAGGCCAACAGGTTTTGGCTATGGCTACACCTTC. Translated, it gives CASRPTGFGYGYTF.

The chain employs TRBV2 and TRBJ2-7; possibly TRBD1 for D (5 bases). Germline CDR1 reads SNHLY; CDR2 reads FYNNEI. Trimming left V 1 base short and J 2 bases short, with 18 bases between. This CDR3 spans 17 amino acids. Written as DNA, the CDR3 is TGTGCCAGCAGTGAAGGACGATTCCAGGACACCCCCTACGAGCAGTACTTC. Translation: CASSEGRFQDTPYEQYF. The full variable domain, its missing parts supplied by reference TRBV2 and TRBJ2-7, is EPEVTQTPSHQVTQMGQEVILRCVPISNHLYFYWYRQILGQKVEFLVSFYNNEISEKSEIFDDQFSVERPDGSNFTLKIRSTKLEDSAMYFCASSEGRFQDTPYEQYFGPGTRLTVT.

The rearrangement joins TRBV5-1 to TRBJ1-2; D remains unclear. From germline, CDR1 is SGHRS and CDR2 YFSETQ. The V and J ends lost 0 bases and 6 bases respectively, with 6 bases between them. The CDR3 sequence is 12 residues long. CDR3 in DNA: TGCGCCAGCAGCTTGGCCGGGGATGGCTACACCTTC. This encodes CASSLAGDGYTF.

The V call is TRBV30, the J call TRBJ2-1, with D possibly TRBD2 on 5 matching bases. V lost 5 bases to trimming and J lost 9 bases, with 8 bases between them. The CDR3 is made up of 10 amino acids. Germline V gene lookup returns CDR1 GTSNPN and CDR2 SVGIG (reference sequence). CDR3 residues: CAWVEGEQFF. The CDR3 DNA reads TGTGCCTGGGTAGAGGGTGAGCAGTTCTTC.

The J gene is TRBJ2-7, the V gene TRBV30; TRBD1 matches 8 bases. Germline V gene sequence: CDR1 GTSNPN, CDR2 SVGIG (reference sequence). This CDR3 is built from 15 residues. The junction had 9 bases not matched to a gene; V was cut back by 0 bases and J by 5 bases. The CDR3 DNA reads TGTGCCTGGAGTGTACGAGGGGCAGGGGGCCACGAGCAGTACTTC. It is translated as CAWSVRGAGGHEQYF. Full variable domain (rest looked up from reference TRBV30 and TRBJ2-7): SQTIHQWPATLVQPVGSPLSLECTVEGTSNPNLYWYRQAAGRGLQLLFYSVGIGQISSEVPQNLSASRPQDRQFILSSKKLLLSDSGFYLCAWSVRGAGGHEQYFGPGTRLTVT.

This clone appeared once. This rearrangement joins TRBV6-1 to TRBJ1-5, with D perhaps matching TRBD1 (5 bases). Per germline, CDR1 MNHNS and CDR2 SASEGT. The CDR3 spans 15 residues. V was cut by 0 bases and J by 7 bases, with 13 bases left in between. The DNA of the CDR3 is TGTGCCAGCAGTGAAGCGTGGGGGGGTGGGCAGCCCCAGCATTTT. Translated, it gives CASSEAWGGGQPQHF.

This rearrangement joins TRBV27 to TRBJ2-2; TRBD2 matches at 8 bases. From germline, CDR1 is MNHEY and CDR2 SMNVEV (reference sequence). J was trimmed by 6 bases and V by 11 bases; bases with no gene match: 11. The CDR3 totals 14 residues. The DNA for the CDR3 is TGTGCCTCCACGGGGGGGGGATTGGCCGGGGAGCTGTTTTTT. This sequence encodes CASTGGGLAGELFF.

This clone was observed a handful of times. The J gene is TRBJ1-4, the V gene TRBV18; D perhaps matches TRBD1 (5 bases). Germline values: CDR1 KGHSH, CDR2 LQKENI. Trimming took 4 bases from V and 6 from J, leaving 9 bases between them. The CDR3 is 13 amino acids. The CDR3 region is CASSRGVDEKLFF. DNA for the CDR3: TGTGCCAGCTCACGGGGGGTGGATGAAAAACTGTTTTTT.

The chain is built from TRBV5-4 and TRBJ1-1, with D unresolved. There are 16 residues in the CDR3. In germline, CDR1 is SGHNT, CDR2 YYREEE (reference sequence). V was shortened by 0 bases and J by 6 bases, with 18 bases between the two germline ends. CDR3 loop: CASSLVWQAGTAEAFF. The CDR3 bases are TGTGCCAGCAGCTTGGTTTGGCAGGCCGGCACGGCTGAAGCTTTCTTT.

The J gene is TRBJ1-1, the V gene TRBV6-1; D might be TRBD1 (6 bases). The CDR3 is 16 amino acids. V was trimmed by 2 bases and J by 1 base, leaving 14 bases between them. CDR1 and CDR2 from the germline V gene are MNHNS and SASEGT. The CDR3 DNA reads TGTGCCAGCAGTGAACTTGGGGGGGCGCGGAACACTGAAGCTTTCTTT. Its protein is CASSELGGARNTEAFF.

This clone was seen a single time. This chain uses TRBV6-5 with TRBJ1-5; 11 bases map to TRBD1. Trimming took 8 bases from V and 10 from J; bases not matched to a gene: 13. From germline, CDR1 is MNHEY and CDR2 SVGAGI. The CDR3 is 15 amino acids. The CDR3 sequence is CASRDIGGQGGPQHF. The CDR3 DNA sequence: TGTGCCAGCCGCGATATCGGGGGACAGGGGGGACCCCAGCATTTT.

This clone was seen more than once but under ten times. The chain carries TRBV28 and TRBJ1-2; TRBD1 is a possible D gene (6 bases). The V gene lost 2 bases and the J gene lost 5 bases, with 15 bases spanning the gap. This CDR3 region has 15 residues. Germline values: CDR1 MDHEN, CDR2 SYDVKM. CDR3 residues: CASSLPGQPLYGYTF. CDR3 sequence (DNA): TGTGCCAGCAGTTTACCCGGACAGCCCCTTTATGGCTACACCTTC.